A single sample gave rise to the 26 T cell receptor beta chains below, sequenced in a study of blood T cell repertoires in COVID-19. Clones were read by immunoSEQ multiplex PCR, and TCRdb kept only the in-frame ones, dropping some. The sample contains roughly 160,000 clones, roughly 90% of which appear only once. Specimen: peripheral blood. These TCRs come from a woman aged 55-75 years who had recovered from COVID-19.

The chain has TRBV27 and TRBJ2-1, with a weak D call TRBD1 (5 bases). CDR3 length equals 12 residues. V dropped 1 base and J dropped 8 bases, with 6 bases sitting between them. The V gene's germline CDR1 is MNHEY and CDR2 SMNVEV (reference sequence). CDR3 residues: CASSLWGHEQFF. CDR3 nucleotide sequence: TGTGCCAGCAGTTTATGGGGCCATGAGCAGTTCTTC.

As for this clone: Other DNA sequences from this sample encode an identical CDR3 as well. The CDR3 sequence: CASSSGQGYEQYF. The CDR3 nucleotides read TGTGCCAGCAGCTCGGGCCAGGGCTACGAGCAGTACTTC. The chain combines TRBV28 with TRBJ2-7, with D tentatively TRBD1 (5 bases). Germline CDR1 MDHEN, CDR2 SYDVKM. This CDR3 is built from 13 residues. Between the trimmed V and J ends, which lost 6 bases and 3 bases, there was a span of 12 bases.

The chain is built from TRBV5-1 and TRBJ1-3; TRBD1 agrees at 12 bases. The CDR3 extends over 17 amino acids. The germline gives CDR1 SGHRS, CDR2 YFSETQ. Losses at the gene ends were 6 bases for V and 0 bases for J; bases not matched to a gene: 7. The CDR3 protein is CASNGTGGQSSGNTIYF. CDR3 sequence (DNA): TGCGCCAGCAACGGGACAGGGGGCCAGAGCTCTGGAAACACCATATATTTT.

A few counts support this clone. The gene calls are TRBV5-6 and TRBJ1-4, with 9 bases aligning to TRBD1. V dropped 1 base and J dropped 6; count of bases not matched to a gene: 4. The length of the CDR3 is 15 residues. Germline CDR1 and CDR2: SGHDT and YYEEEE. The DNA for the CDR3 is TGTGCCAGCAGCTTGTTGGGACAGGGAGATGAAAAACTGTTTTTT. It yields the protein CASSLLGQGDEKLFF.

The chain uses TRBV5-1 and TRBJ1-1; weak D call: TRBD1 (5 bases). The V and J ends lost 1 base and 1 base respectively, with 11 bases between them. The CDR3 spans 15 residues. The germline V gene encodes CDR1 SGHRS and CDR2 YFSETQ. The CDR3 nucleotides are TGCGCCAGCAGCTTGTTAGGGGCCGGGAACACTGAAGCTTTCTTT. Translating gives CASSLLGAGNTEAFF.

The chain links TRBV7-9 to TRBJ2-7, with 13 bases that match TRBD2. The V gene end was trimmed by 1 base and the J gene end by 6 bases; junction bases not matched to a gene: 6. The CDR3 has 16 amino acids. Germline V gene data show CDR1 as SEHNR and CDR2 as FQNEAQ (reference sequence). The CDR3 here is CASSLETSGGLAEQYF. DNA of the CDR3: TGTGCCAGCAGCTTAGAGACTAGCGGGGGGCTGGCCGAGCAGTACTTC.

The chain has TRBV19 and TRBJ1-1; no firm D call. The CDR3 has 12 residues. Per the germline V gene, CDR1 is LNHDA and CDR2 is SQIVND (reference sequence). The V and J ends lost 8 bases and 4 bases respectively, with 11 bases between them. CDR3 sequence (DNA): TGTGCCAGTGGGAGATCGGGCACTGAAGCTTTCTTT. Protein sequence: CASGRSGTEAFF.

This chain connects TRBV9 to TRBJ2-3, with a tentative D call TRBD2 (5 bases). V lost 4 bases and J lost 4, with 7 bases in between. Germline loops: CDR1 SGDLS, CDR2 YYNGEE. This CDR3 region has 12 residues. CDR3 DNA sequence: TGTGCCAGCAGCTTGGACTCAGATACGCAGTATTTT. This sequence encodes CASSLDSDTQYF.

This sequence joins TRBV21-1 and TRBJ2-7; TRBD2, the table's D call, lacks a check against the DNA. TRBV21-1 is listed as a pseudogene. This CDR3 spans 18 amino acids. CDR3 protein: CASSKALLLHSFSYEQYF. The CDR3 DNA is TGTGCCAGCAGCAAAGCGCTTTTGCTCCACTCTTTCTCCTACGAGCAGTACTTC.

This chain links TRBV21-1 with TRBJ2-7; the table's D call of TRBD2 was not tested on the DNA. TRBV21-1 is an annotated pseudogene. The CDR3 has 17 amino acids. The CDR3 DNA sequence: TGTGCCAGCAGCAACGGTAAGAAGCGGGGGGTCGCCTACGAGCAGTACTTC. This translates into CASSNGKKRGVAYEQYF.

CDR3 in DNA: TGTGCCAGCAGTTTAGGGGGGGCGTTCTATGGCTACACCTTC. Its protein is CASSLGGAFYGYTF. The chain employs TRBV28 and TRBJ1-2; D possibly corresponds to TRBD1 (6 bases). Germline V CDR1 and CDR2: MDHEN, SYDVKM. Between the trimmed V and J ends, which lost 2 bases and 4 bases, there was a span of 11 bases. CDR3 length: 14 residues.

The genes are TRBV5-1 and TRBJ2-3; D unclear. Germline loops: CDR1 SGHRS, CDR2 YFSETQ. Trimming removed 0 bases from V and 6 bases from J, with 11 bases in between. The CDR3 loop spans 14 amino acids. The CDR3 coding sequence is TGCGCCAGCAGCTTGGCCCCACCGGTCGATACGCAGTATTTT. It encodes CASSLAPPVDTQYF.

This chain connects TRBV4-2 to TRBJ2-5; possibly TRBD1 for D (6 bases). The germline gives CDR1 LGHNA, CDR2 YNFKEQ. Trimming cost V 0 bases and J 1 base, with 9 bases left between them. The CDR3 length is 15 residues. CDR3 sequence: CASSQELGGQETQYF. In DNA form, the CDR3 reads TGTGCCAGCAGCCAAGAGTTAGGGGGCCAAGAGACCCAGTACTTC.

This sequence joins TRBV5-1 and TRBJ2-2; tentative D call: TRBD2 (6 bases). CDR1 is SGHRS and CDR2 is YFSETQ in the germline V gene. Trimming took 4 bases from V and 3 from J, leaving 16 bases between them. The length of the CDR3 is 16 residues. The CDR3 DNA sequence: TGCGCCAGCAGCCCCTGGGGCGGGGCGGACACCGGGGAGCTGTTTTTT. Its translation: CASSPWGGADTGELFF. Combining the CDR3 with reference TRBV5-1 and TRBJ2-2 gives the whole variable domain KAGVTQTPRYLIKTRGQQVTLSCSPISGHRSVSWYQQTPGQGLQFLFEYFSETQRNKGNFPGRFSGRQFSNSRSEMNVSTLELGDSALYLCASSPWGGADTGELFFGEGSRLTVL.

The rearrangement links TRBV5-5 to TRBJ1-2; 7 bases line up with TRBD1. With V trimmed by 4 bases and J by 8 bases, 14 bases remained unmatched. The CDR3 is made up of 15 amino acids. Per the germline V gene, CDR1 is SGHKS and CDR2 is YYEKEE (reference sequence). CDR3 coding DNA: TGTGCCAGCAGCGCACCTCCCGGGACAGACTTCGGCTACACCTTC. It is translated as CASSAPPGTDFGYTF.

J is TRBJ1-5 and V is TRBV6-5, with a weak D call TRBD1 (6 bases). Germline CDR1 reads MNHEY; CDR2 reads SVGAGI. The CDR3 sequence is 15 residues long. V lost 6 bases, J lost 0 bases, and 12 bases lay in between. Here the CDR3 reads CASRVDRTSNQPQHF. The DNA of the CDR3 is TGTGCCAGCAGAGTCGACAGGACTAGCAATCAGCCCCAGCATTTT.

V and J are TRBV5-6 and TRBJ2-2; TRBD1 aligns across 10 bases. This CDR3 is built from 16 residues. V dropped 4 bases and J dropped 6; count of bases not matched to a gene: 9. Looked up from germline, CDR1 is SGHDT and CDR2 is YYEEEE. The CDR3 DNA reads as TGTGCCAGCAGCCCCGGGACAGGGGTTGTTCCCGGGGAGCTGTTTTTT. Protein product: CASSPGTGVVPGELFF. The full variable domain, completed using reference TRBV5-6 and TRBJ2-2, is DAGVTQSPTHLIKTRGQQVTLRCSPKSGHDTVSWYQQALGQGPQFIFQYYEEEERQRGNFPDRFSGHQFPNYSSELNVNALLLGDSALYLCASSPGTGVVPGELFFGEGSRLTVL.

The chain links TRBV6-1 to TRBJ2-7; D perhaps matches TRBD2 (6 bases). This CDR3 spans 17 amino acids. Germline CDR1 MNHNS, CDR2 SASEGT. Trimming stripped 1 base from V and 2 bases from J, with 18 bases between. CDR3 loop: CASSEGWAGQKAYEQYF. DNA for the CDR3: TGTGCCAGCAGTGAAGGTTGGGCGGGGCAGAAGGCCTACGAGCAGTACTTC.

This chain links TRBV9 with TRBJ1-2; D gene ambiguous. In germline, CDR1 is SGDLS, CDR2 YYNGEE. The V end was cut by 0 bases, the J end by 6 bases, with 6 bases between. The CDR3 extends over 12 amino acids. This CDR3 reads CASSVVGDGYTF. The CDR3 nucleotides are TGTGCCAGCAGCGTAGTGGGAGATGGCTACACCTTC.

The chain employs TRBV28 and TRBJ1-1, with D perhaps matching TRBD1 (6 bases). The CDR3 has 13 amino acids. Germline V gives CDR1 MDHEN, CDR2 SYDVKM. V was pared by 1 base and J by 10 bases, with 13 bases between. The DNA of the CDR3 is TGTGCCAGCAGTTTATTCAGGGGAATGGCAGCTTTCTTT. Translated: CASSLFRGMAAFF.

V gene TRBV5-1 combines with J gene TRBJ1-6; D is undetermined. CDR1 is SGHRS and CDR2 is YFSETQ in the germline V gene. The CDR3 extends over 15 amino acids. The germline V and J ends were trimmed by 0 bases and 9 bases, with 13 bases remaining between them. CDR3 protein: CASSLEAGGGSPLHF. Written as DNA, the CDR3 is TGCGCCAGCAGCTTGGAGGCAGGCGGAGGTTCACCCCTCCACTTT.

The chain combines TRBV25-1 with TRBJ1-6; the match to TRBD1 covers 7 bases. In germline, CDR1 is MGHDK, CDR2 SYGVNS. There are 18 residues in the CDR3. V was pared by 2 bases and J by 3 bases, with 10 bases of the junction left unmatched. The CDR3 DNA reads TGTGCCAGCAGTGAAGGTAGCAGGGGGACGGGCTATAATTCACCCCTCCACTTT. It is translated as CASSEGSRGTGYNSPLHF.

The gene calls are TRBV9 and TRBJ1-4; TRBD1 agrees at 7 bases. The V gene's germline CDR1 is SGDLS and CDR2 YYNGEE. The CDR3 runs to 17 residues. With 7 bases clipped from V and 6 bases from J, the junction kept 18 bases outside the gene matches. This CDR3 is CASGIGGLQGPDEKLFF. The CDR3 nucleotides read TGTGCCAGCGGCATAGGGGGGTTACAGGGGCCGGATGAAAAACTGTTTTTT.

The genes are TRBV18 and TRBJ2-1; D may be TRBD1 (6 bases). Trimming cost V 3 bases and J 3 bases, with 12 bases left between them. The germline V gene encodes CDR1 KGHSH and CDR2 LQKENI. CDR3 size: 15 residues. The CDR3 loop is CASSPARDNYNEQFF. In DNA, the CDR3 is TGTGCCAGCTCACCCGCCCGGGACAACTACAATGAGCAGTTCTTC.

A single count supports this clone. This sequence joins TRBV10-3 and TRBJ1-2, with D possibly TRBD1 on 6 matching bases. This CDR3 is built from 15 residues. The V end lost 2 bases, the J end lost 10 bases, and 20 bases lay between the germline ends. The V gene's germline CDR1 is ENHRY and CDR2 SYGVKD. In DNA, the CDR3 is TGTGCCATCAGTGAGGCCGTTGGGGGCAGTTACCACTACACCTTC. Translated, it gives CAISEAVGGSYHYTF.

This chain joins TRBV28 and TRBJ1-1, with 8 positions matching TRBD1. Germline trimming cut 11 bases from V and 1 base from J; bases unmatched to any gene: 12. The CDR3 consists of 15 residues. Germline-derived CDR1 and CDR2 are MDHEN and SYDVKM. The CDR3, as DNA: TGTGCCTCTTTCCCTCTCAGGGGGCAGAACACTGAAGCTTTCTTT. It translates to CASFPLRGQNTEAFF.